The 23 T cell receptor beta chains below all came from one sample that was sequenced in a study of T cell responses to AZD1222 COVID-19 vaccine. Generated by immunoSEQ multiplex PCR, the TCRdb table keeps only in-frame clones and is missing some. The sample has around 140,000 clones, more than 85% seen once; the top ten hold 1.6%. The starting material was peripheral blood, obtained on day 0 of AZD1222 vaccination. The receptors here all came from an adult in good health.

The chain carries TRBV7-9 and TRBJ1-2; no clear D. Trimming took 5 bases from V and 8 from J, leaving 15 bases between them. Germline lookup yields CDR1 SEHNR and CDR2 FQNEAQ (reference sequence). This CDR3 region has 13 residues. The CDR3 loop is CASSAVPRQGYTF. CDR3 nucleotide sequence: TGTGCCAGCAGCGCAGTACCCAGGCAGGGCTACACCTTC.

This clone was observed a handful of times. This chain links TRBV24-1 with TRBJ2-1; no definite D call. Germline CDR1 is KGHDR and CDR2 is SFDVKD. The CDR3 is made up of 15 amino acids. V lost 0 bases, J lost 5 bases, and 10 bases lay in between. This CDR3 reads CATSDLYDEDNEQFF. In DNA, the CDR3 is TGTGCCACCAGTGATTTGTACGACGAAGACAATGAGCAGTTCTTC.

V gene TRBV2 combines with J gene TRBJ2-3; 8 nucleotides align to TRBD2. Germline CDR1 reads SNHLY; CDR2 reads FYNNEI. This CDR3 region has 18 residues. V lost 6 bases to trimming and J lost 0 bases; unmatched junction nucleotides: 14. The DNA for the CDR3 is TGTGCCAGCAGATTTTTGGCGGGAGGACCGACTAGCACAGATACGCAGTATTTT. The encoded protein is CASRFLAGGPTSTDTQYF.

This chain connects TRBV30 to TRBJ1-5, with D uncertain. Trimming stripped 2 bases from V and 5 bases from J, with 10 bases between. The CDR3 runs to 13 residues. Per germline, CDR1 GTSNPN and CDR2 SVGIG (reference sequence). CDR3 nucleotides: TGTGCCTGGAGTCCTGGGTTACATCAGCCCCAGCATTTT. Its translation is CAWSPGLHQPQHF. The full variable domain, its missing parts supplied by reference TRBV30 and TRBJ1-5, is SQTIHQWPATLVQPVGSPLSLECTVEGTSNPNLYWYRQAAGRGLQLLFYSVGIGQISSEVPQNLSASRPQDRQFILSSKKLLLSDSGFYLCAWSPGLHQPQHFGDGTRLSIL.

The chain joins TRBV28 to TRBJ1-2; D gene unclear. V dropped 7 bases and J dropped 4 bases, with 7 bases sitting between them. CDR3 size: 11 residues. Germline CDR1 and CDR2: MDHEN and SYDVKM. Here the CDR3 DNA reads TGTGCCAGCAACGTTGGCTATGGCTACACCTTC. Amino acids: CASNVGYGYTF.

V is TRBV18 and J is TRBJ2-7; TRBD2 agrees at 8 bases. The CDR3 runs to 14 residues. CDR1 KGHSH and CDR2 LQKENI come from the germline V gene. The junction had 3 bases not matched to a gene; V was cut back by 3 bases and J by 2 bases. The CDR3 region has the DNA TGTGCCAGCTCACCCTCGACTAGCGCCTACGAGCAGTACTTC. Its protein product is CASSPSTSAYEQYF.

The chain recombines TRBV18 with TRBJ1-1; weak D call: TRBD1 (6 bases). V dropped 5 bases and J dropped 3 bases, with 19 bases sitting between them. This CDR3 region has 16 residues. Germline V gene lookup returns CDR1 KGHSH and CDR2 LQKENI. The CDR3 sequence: CASSEGSQGWDTEAFF. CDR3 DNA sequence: TGTGCCAGCTCAGAGGGGTCACAGGGATGGGACACTGAAGCTTTCTTT. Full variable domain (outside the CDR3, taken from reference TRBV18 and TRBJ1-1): NAGVMQNPRHLVRRRGQEARLRCSPMKGHSHVYWYRQLPEEGLKFMVYLQKENIIDESGMPKERFSAEFPKEGPSILRIQQVVRGDSAAYFCASSEGSQGWDTEAFFGQGTRLTVV.

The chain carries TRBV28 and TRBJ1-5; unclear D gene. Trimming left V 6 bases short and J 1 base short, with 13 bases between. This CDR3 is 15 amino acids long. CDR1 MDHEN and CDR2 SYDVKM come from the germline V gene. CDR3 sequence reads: CASSPDQGSNQPQHF. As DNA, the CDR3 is TGTGCCAGCAGCCCGGACCAAGGCAGCAATCAGCCCCAGCATTTT.

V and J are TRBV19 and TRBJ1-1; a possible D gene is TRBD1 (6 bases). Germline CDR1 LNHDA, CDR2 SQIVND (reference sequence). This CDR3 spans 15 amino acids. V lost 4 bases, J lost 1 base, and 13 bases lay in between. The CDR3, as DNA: TGTGCCAGTAGTAGGGTCCTACAGGGGAACACTGAAGCTTTCTTT. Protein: CASSRVLQGNTEAFF.

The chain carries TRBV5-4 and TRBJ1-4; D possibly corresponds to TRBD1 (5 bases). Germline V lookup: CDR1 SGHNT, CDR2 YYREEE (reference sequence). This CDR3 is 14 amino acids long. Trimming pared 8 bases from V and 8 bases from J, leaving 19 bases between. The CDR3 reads CASSGAPLGEKLFF. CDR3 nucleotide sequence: TGTGCCAGTAGCGGGGCGCCGTTGGGGGAAAAACTGTTTTTT.

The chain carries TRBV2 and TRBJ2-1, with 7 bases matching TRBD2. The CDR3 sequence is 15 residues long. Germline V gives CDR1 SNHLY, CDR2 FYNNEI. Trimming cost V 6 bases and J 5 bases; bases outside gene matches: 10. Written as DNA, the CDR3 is TGTGCCAGCAGAATCGAGCTAGCGGCACACAATGAGCAGTTCTTC. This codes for CASRIELAAHNEQFF. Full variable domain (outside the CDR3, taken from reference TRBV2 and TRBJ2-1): EPEVTQTPSHQVTQMGQEVILRCVPISNHLYFYWYRQILGQKVEFLVSFYNNEISEKSEIFDDQFSVERPDGSNFTLKIRSTKLEDSAMYFCASRIELAAHNEQFFGPGTRLTVL.

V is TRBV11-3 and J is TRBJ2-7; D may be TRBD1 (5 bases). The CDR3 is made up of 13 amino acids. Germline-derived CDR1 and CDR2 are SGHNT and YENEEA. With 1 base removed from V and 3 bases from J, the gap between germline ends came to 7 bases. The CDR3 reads CASSLARDYEQYF. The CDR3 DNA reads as TGTGCCAGCAGCTTAGCCAGGGACTACGAGCAGTACTTC.

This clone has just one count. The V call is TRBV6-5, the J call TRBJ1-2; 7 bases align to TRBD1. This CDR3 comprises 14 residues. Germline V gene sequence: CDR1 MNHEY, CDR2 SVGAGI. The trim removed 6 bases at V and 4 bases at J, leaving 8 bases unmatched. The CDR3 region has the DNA TGTGCCAGCAGGCCGAACAGGGGCTCCTATGGCTACACCTTC. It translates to CASRPNRGSYGYTF.

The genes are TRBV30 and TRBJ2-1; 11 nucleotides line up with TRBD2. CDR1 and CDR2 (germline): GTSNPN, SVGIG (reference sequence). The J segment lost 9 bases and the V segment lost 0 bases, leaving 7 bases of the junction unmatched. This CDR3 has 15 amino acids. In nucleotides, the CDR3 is TGTGCCTGGAGTGTATTCTTAGCGGGAGGGTCTGAGCAGTTCTTC. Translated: CAWSVFLAGGSEQFF. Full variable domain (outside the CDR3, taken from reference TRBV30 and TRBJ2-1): SQTIHQWPATLVQPVGSPLSLECTVEGTSNPNLYWYRQAAGRGLQLLFYSVGIGQISSEVPQNLSASRPQDRQFILSSKKLLLSDSGFYLCAWSVFLAGGSEQFFGPGTRLTVL.

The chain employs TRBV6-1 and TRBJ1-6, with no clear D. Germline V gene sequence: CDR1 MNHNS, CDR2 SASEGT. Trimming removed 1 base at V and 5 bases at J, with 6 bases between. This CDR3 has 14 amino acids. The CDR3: CASSEETDNSPLHF. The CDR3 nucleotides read TGTGCCAGCAGTGAAGAAACAGATAATTCACCCCTCCACTTT.

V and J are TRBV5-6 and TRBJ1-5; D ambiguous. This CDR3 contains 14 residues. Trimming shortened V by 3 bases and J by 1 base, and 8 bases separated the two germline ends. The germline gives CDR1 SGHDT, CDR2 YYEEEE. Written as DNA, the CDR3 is TGTGCCAGCAGCTACGCTCGGAGCAATCAGCCCCAGCATTTT. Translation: CASSYARSNQPQHF.

In nucleotides, the CDR3 is TGCGCCAGCAGCTTGGTAGGGGGGGCAGAGACCCAGTACTTC. It is translated as CASSLVGGAETQYF. The chain couples TRBV5-1 to TRBJ2-5; a possible D gene is TRBD2 (7 bases). Germline loops: CDR1 SGHRS, CDR2 YFSETQ. V lost 0 bases, J lost 4 bases, and 10 bases lay in between. This CDR3 is 14 amino acids long.

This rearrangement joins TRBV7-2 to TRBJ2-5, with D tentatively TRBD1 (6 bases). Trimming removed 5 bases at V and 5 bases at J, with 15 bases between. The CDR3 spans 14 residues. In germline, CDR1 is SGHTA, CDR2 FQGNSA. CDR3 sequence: CASSKDSLLETQYF. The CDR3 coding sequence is TGTGCCAGCAGCAAGGACAGCTTGTTGGAGACCCAGTACTTC.

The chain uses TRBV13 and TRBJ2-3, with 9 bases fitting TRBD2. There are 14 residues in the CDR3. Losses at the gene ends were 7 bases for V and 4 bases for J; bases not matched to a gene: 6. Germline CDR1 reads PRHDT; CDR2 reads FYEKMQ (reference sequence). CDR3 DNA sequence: TGTGCCAGCATCGCGGGGGGGCATCCAGATACGCAGTATTTT. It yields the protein CASIAGGHPDTQYF.

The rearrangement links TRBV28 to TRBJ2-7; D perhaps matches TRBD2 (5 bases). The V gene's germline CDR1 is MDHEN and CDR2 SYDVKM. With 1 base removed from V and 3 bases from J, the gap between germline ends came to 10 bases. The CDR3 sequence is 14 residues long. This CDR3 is CASSLFVGDYEQYF. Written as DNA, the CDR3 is TGTGCCAGCAGTTTATTCGTCGGGGACTACGAGCAGTACTTC.

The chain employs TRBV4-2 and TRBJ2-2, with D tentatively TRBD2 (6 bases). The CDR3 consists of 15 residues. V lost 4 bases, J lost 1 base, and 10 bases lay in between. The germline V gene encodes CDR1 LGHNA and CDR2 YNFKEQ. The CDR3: CASSPGEQNTGELFF. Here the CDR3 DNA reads TGTGCCAGCAGCCCGGGGGAGCAGAACACCGGGGAGCTGTTTTTT.

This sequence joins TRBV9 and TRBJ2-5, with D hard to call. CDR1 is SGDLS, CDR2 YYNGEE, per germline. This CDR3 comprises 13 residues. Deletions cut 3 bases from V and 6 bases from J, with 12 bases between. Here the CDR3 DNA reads TGTGCCAGCAGCGCCTCCCTTGTGCAGACCCAGTACTTC. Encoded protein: CASSASLVQTQYF.

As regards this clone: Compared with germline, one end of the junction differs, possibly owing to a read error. The CDR3 bases are TGCCACAAGGGGGCCTACGAGCAGTACTTC. Residues: CHKGAYEQYF. This sequence joins TRBV15 and TRBJ2-7; a possible D gene is TRBD1 (6 bases). Germline assignment: CDR1 LNHNV and CDR2 YYDKDF (reference sequence). The CDR3 has 10 amino acids.